The present TCR beta chain was sequenced within a study of shared clonotypes between healthy human individuals. Every contributor of samples was a Caucasian grown-up residing in Nashville, Tennessee. The replicate PCRs on unsorted PBMC were given about 320 ng DNA, which is about 30,000 T cell genomes. Original data processing: Sequence data from immunoSEQ were junction-only and lacked quality scores; consequently, filtering differed. Sequenced by immunoSEQ multiplex PCR; TCRdb stores in-frame clones only, minus some. Clone size and V and J calls were adopted from that table, with D and trimming inferred from the DNA. The sample lists about 490,000 clones, about 79% seen once, with over 10% in the top ten. Germline V gene data show CDR1 as SGHNT and CDR2 as YYREEE (reference sequence). The CDR3 totals 15 residues. The V gene end was trimmed by 4 bases and the J gene end by 5 bases; junction bases not matched to a gene: 8.

The chain employs TRBV5-4 and TRBJ2-1, with TRBD2 identical over 8 bases. The sequencing sample was made of PBMCs. The origin of this receptor is a woman aged 40 to 50 in good health. Some clones in this sample may be carry-over from other donors' samples. CDR3 residues: CASSGNAGLDNEQFF. CDR3 nucleotide sequence: TGTGCCAGCAGCGGAAATGCGGGACTAGACAATGAGCAGTTCTTC.